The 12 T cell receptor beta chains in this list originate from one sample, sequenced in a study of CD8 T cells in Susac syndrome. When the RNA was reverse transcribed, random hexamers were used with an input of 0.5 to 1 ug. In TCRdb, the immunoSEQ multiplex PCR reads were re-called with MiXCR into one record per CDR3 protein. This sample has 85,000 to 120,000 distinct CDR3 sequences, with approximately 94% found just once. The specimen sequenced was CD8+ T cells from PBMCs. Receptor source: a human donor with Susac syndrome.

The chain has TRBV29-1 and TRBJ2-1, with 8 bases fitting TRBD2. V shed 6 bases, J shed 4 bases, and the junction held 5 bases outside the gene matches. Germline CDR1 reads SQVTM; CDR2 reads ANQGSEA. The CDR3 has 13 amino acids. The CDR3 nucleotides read TGCAGCGTCTCCGGACTAGCTTACAATGAGCAGTTCTTC. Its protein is CSVSGLAYNEQFF.

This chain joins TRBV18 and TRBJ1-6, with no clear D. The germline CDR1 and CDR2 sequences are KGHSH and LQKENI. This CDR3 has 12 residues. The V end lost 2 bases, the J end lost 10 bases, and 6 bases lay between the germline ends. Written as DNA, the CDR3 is TGTGCCAGCTCACCAGAGGCATCACCCCTCCACTTT. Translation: CASSPEASPLHF.

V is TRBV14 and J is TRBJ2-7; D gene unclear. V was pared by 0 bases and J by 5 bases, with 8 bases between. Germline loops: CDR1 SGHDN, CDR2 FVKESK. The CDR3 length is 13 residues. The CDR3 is CASSQELRNEQYF. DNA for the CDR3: TGTGCCAGCAGCCAAGAGCTACGAAACGAGCAGTACTTC.

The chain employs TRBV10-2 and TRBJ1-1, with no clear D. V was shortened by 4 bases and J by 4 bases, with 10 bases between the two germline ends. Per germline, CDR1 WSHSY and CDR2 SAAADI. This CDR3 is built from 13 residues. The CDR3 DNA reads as TGCGCCAGCAGTGTCGGACGAGGCACTGAAGCTTTCTTT. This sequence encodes CASSVGRGTEAFF.

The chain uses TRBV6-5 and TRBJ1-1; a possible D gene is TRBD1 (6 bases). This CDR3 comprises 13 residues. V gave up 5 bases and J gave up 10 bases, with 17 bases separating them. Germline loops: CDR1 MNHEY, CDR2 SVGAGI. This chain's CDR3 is CASSAPGALGAFF. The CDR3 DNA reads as TGTGCCAGCAGTGCGCCGGGGGCCCTGGGAGCTTTCTTT.

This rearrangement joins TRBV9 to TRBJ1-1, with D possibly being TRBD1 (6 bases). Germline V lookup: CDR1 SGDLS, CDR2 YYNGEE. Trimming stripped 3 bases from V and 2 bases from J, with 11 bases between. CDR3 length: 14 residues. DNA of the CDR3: TGTGCCAGCAGCGCGGGACATCTTAACACTGAAGCTTTCTTT. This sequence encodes CASSAGHLNTEAFF.

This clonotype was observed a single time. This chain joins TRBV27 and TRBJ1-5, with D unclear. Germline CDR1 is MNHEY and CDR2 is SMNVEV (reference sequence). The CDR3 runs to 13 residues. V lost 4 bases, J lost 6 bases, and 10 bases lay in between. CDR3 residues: CASSYEGGQPQHF. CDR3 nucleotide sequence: TGTGCCAGCAGTTATGAGGGCGGTCAGCCCCAGCATTTT.

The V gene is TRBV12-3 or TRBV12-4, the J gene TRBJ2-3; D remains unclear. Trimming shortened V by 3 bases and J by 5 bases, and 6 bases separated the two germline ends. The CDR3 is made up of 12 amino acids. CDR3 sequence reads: CASSFSGDTQYF. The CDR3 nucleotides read TGTGCCAGCAGTTTCTCGGGAGATACGCAGTATTTT.

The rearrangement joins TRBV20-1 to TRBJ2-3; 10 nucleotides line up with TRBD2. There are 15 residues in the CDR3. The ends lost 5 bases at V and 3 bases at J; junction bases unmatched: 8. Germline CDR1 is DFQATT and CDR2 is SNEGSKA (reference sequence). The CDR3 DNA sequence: TGCAGTGCTGAACCAGAAGCGGGGGGGACAGATACGCAGTATTTT. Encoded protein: CSAEPEAGGTDTQYF.

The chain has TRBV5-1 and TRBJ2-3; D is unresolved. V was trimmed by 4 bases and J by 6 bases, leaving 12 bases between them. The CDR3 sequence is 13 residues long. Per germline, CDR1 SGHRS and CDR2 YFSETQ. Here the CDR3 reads CASSNRAQDTQYF. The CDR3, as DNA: TGCGCCAGCAGCAACCGGGCCCAGGATACGCAGTATTTT.

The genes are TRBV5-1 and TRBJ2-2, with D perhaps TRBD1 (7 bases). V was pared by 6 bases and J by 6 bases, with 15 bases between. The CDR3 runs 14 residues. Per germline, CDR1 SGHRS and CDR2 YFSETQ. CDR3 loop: CASTDGGTAGELFF. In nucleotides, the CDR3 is TGCGCCAGCACAGATGGAGGGACAGCCGGGGAGCTGTTTTTT.

The DNA of the CDR3 is TGTGCCAGCTCAGCAGACCCATACGAGCAGTACTTC. Amino acids: CASSADPYEQYF. This chain links TRBV18 with TRBJ2-7; no firm D call. Trimming took 5 bases from V and 4 from J, leaving 9 bases between them. CDR1 and CDR2 from the germline V gene are KGHSH and LQKENI. The CDR3 runs 12 residues.